This T cell receptor (beta chain) stems from a study of beta chain features in type 1 diabetes. The overall study: Examination covered fewer than 110 million sorted cells spanning all samples. Overall study results and limits: Individuals with type 1 diabetes displayed fewer insertions and more deletions at VDJ junctions. Over-representation of high TCR-expressing cells was a possible consequence of cDNA sequencing.

Per germline, CDR1 SGDLS and CDR2 YYNGEE. With V trimmed by 4 bases and J by 6 bases, 4 bases remained unmatched. CDR3 size: 14 residues. The investigators reverse transcribed all of the isolated RNA, so they sequenced expressed TCRB transcripts. There were 3 million to 4 million reads on average in the naive, central memory and regulatory T cell samples. TCRdb's table, derived via immunoSEQ multiplex PCR, lists solely in-frame clones and lacks some. This table has about 150,000 clones, over 8.5% appearing once. Comment on this clone: The antigen remains undetermined.

The V call is TRBV9, the J call TRBJ2-1; 10 bases agree with TRBD1. Sequencing was performed on central memory CD4+ T cells from blood. The clonotype originates from a man between 18 and 29 years old in good health. CDR3: CASSPRTGGNEQFF. DNA of the CDR3: TGTGCCAGCAGCCCGAGGACAGGGGGCAATGAGCAGTTCTTC.